This is a list of T cell receptor beta chains from one sample in a study of CD8 T cells in ankylosing spondylitis. In TCRdb, the 5' RACE reads were re-called with MiXCR into one record per CDR3 protein. The data show about 500,000 distinct CDR3 sequences, roughly 5% seen once. The source material was blood, either unsorted or a sorted T cell fraction (not recorded which). The source of these receptors is a male donor with ankylosing spondylitis. Both conserved end residues are part of each CDR3.

V gene: TRBV27
J gene: TRBJ2-7
CDR3 protein: CASSYRGTGYEQYF

V gene: TRBV20-1
J gene: TRBJ2-7
CDR3 protein: CSAYPLTSGGSPYEQYF

V gene: TRBV5-3
J gene: TRBJ2-7
CDR3 protein: CAMGPGSGYEQYF

V gene: TRBV13
J gene: TRBJ2-7
CDR3 protein: CASSGRQVRSYEQYF

V gene: TRBV4-1
J gene: TRBJ2-1
CDR3 protein: CASSRFRGRNEQFF

V gene: TRBV24-1
J gene: TRBJ2-3
CDR3 protein: CATSDARMASTDTQYF

V gene: TRBV4-3
J gene: TRBJ2-2
CDR3 protein: CASSRQALDTGELFF

V gene: TRBV7-8
J gene: TRBJ1-5
CDR3 protein: CASSLPPQQGENSNQPQHF

V gene: TRBV20-1
J gene: TRBJ1-2
CDR3 protein: CSVGTGVLGYTF

V gene: TRBV5-6
J gene: TRBJ1-5
CDR3 protein: CASSFSRNQPQHF

V gene: TRBV29-1
J gene: TRBJ2-7
CDR3 protein: CSVERGTDEQYF

V gene: TRBV7-2
J gene: TRBJ2-2
CDR3 protein: CASSPWTGGTGELFF

V gene: TRBV6-5
J gene: TRBJ2-2
CDR3 protein: CASSYEPTVGELFF

V gene: TRBV19
J gene: TRBJ2-3
CDR3 protein: CASSIAGTSSSTDTQYF

V gene: TRBV7-9
J gene: TRBJ2-3
CDR3 protein: CASSPLGQTDTQYF

V gene: TRBV29-1
J gene: TRBJ2-1
CDR3 protein: CSVLIGGDNEQFF

V gene: TRBV20-1
J gene: TRBJ2-7
CDR3 protein: CSARDVAGALSYEQYF

V gene: TRBV20-1
J gene: TRBJ1-2
CDR3 protein: CSARDGVRGYTF

V gene: TRBV7-8
J gene: TRBJ2-1
CDR3 protein: CASSRQVARLNEQFF

V gene: TRBV28
J gene: TRBJ1-2
CDR3 protein: CASGRQGDYGYTF

V gene: TRBV10-3
J gene: TRBJ2-1
CDR3 protein: CAISDPKRDYNEQFF

V gene: TRBV5-1
J gene: TRBJ2-1
CDR3 protein: CASSLTTSGYEQFF

V gene: TRBV29-1
J gene: TRBJ1-4
CDR3 protein: CSVADRGYEKLFF

V gene: TRBV7-2
J gene: TRBJ2-1
CDR3 protein: CASSLEGTSGAREQFF

V gene: TRBV19
J gene: TRBJ1-5
CDR3 protein: CASSIEAGRRIQPQHF

V gene: TRBV20-1
J gene: TRBJ2-2
CDR3 protein: CCARDLRRDRGSGELFF

V gene: TRBV24-1
J gene: TRBJ2-5
CDR3 protein: CATSDFSRGNQETQYF

V gene: TRBV6-5
J gene: TRBJ1-1
CDR3 protein: CASSYSIMGVRSEAFF

V gene: TRBV7-9
J gene: TRBJ1-4
CDR3 protein: CASSQFRGLGSEKLFF